This passage covers 22 T cell receptor beta chains from one sample sequenced in a study of blood T cell repertoires in COVID-19. Clones were sequenced by immunoSEQ multiplex PCR, and TCRdb holds only the in-frame ones, with some missing. This sample yields roughly 400,000 clones, of which roughly 89% are seen a single time; roughly 9.4% belongs to the top ten. Sample: PBMCs or T cells enriched from blood (not recorded which). All receptors derive from a woman in her forties or fifties who had recovered from COVID-19.

V and J are TRBV6-1 and TRBJ1-6; no reliable D call. CDR1 is MNHNS and CDR2 is SASEGT in the germline V gene. Trimming removed 0 bases from V and 4 bases from J, with 19 bases in between. This CDR3 is built from 19 residues. CDR3 nucleotides: TGTGCCAGCAGTGAAGCGATTGCGTTTACTGGAGGATATAATTCACCCCTCCACTTT. It codes for CASSEAIAFTGGYNSPLHF.

The rearrangement joins TRBV2 to TRBJ2-1, with D perhaps TRBD1 (5 bases). Trimming took off 5 bases at V and 15 bases at J, with 14 bases between the two ends. The germline V gene has CDR1 SNHLY and CDR2 FYNNEI. CDR3 size: 11 residues. The CDR3 DNA is TGTGCCAGCAGTATAGGACAATTGCTGTTCTTC. This encodes CASSIGQLLFF.

J is TRBJ2-5 and V is TRBV7-2; TRBD2 might be the D (7 bases). Trimming shortened V by 2 bases and J by 6 bases, and 16 bases separated the two germline ends. The CDR3 covers 15 residues. CDR1 and CDR2 (germline): SGHTA, FQGNSA. The CDR3 region has the DNA TGTGCCAGCAGCTTATTGTCGGGGGGCGTCAAGACCCAGTACTTC. Translation gives CASSLLSGGVKTQYF.

The V gene is TRBV18, the J gene TRBJ2-1; 9 nucleotides align to TRBD1. CDR1 and CDR2 from the germline V gene are KGHSH and LQKENI. The CDR3 covers 16 residues. V lost 3 bases, J lost 6 bases, and 9 bases stayed unmatched. The CDR3 DNA follows: TGTGCCAGCTCACCTGCGGGGACAGGGTTGGTCAATGAGCAGTTCTTC. This sequence encodes CASSPAGTGLVNEQFF.

This chain joins TRBV10-3 and TRBJ2-1; TRBD2 matches at 12 bases. CDR1 ENHRY and CDR2 SYGVKD come from the germline V gene. V lost 5 bases and J lost 8; bases outside the gene matches: 7. This CDR3 has 15 residues. Written as DNA, the CDR3 is TGTGCCATCAGTTATACTAGCGGGGGGACCGATGAGCAGTTCTTC. It yields the protein CAISYTSGGTDEQFF.

This chain uses TRBV6-4 with TRBJ1-4; D ambiguous. The CDR3 loop spans 15 amino acids. Per the germline V gene, CDR1 is MRHNA and CDR2 is SNTAGT. Trimming removed 2 bases from V and 5 bases from J, with 12 bases in between. CDR3 residues: CASSDEREENEKLFF. CDR3 DNA sequence: TGTGCCAGCAGTGACGAAAGGGAGGAGAATGAAAAACTGTTTTTT.

V usage is TRBV5-1 and J usage is TRBJ2-1, with D possibly TRBD1 on 6 matching bases. The length of the CDR3 is 15 residues. Trimming stripped 5 bases from V and 9 bases from J, with 21 bases between. Germline assignment: CDR1 SGHRS and CDR2 YFSETQ. The CDR3 DNA reads TGCGCCAGCAGTCTTCAGGGGACGGGGCAAAGTGAGCAGTTCTTC. Its translation is CASSLQGTGQSEQFF.

This clone appeared a single time. The genes are TRBV5-1 and TRBJ2-1, with TRBD2 as a possible D gene (6 bases). V lost 4 bases, J lost 6 bases, and 20 bases lay in between. The CDR3 is 16 amino acids. CDR1 is SGHRS, CDR2 YFSETQ, per germline. CDR3: CASSQNEGLGGNEQFF. In DNA form, the CDR3 reads TGCGCCAGCAGCCAGAACGAGGGTCTCGGGGGCAATGAGCAGTTCTTC. Full variable domain (missing parts from reference TRBV5-1 and TRBJ2-1): KAGVTQTPRYLIKTRGQQVTLSCSPISGHRSVSWYQQTPGQGLQFLFEYFSETQRNKGNFPGRFSGRQFSNSRSEMNVSTLELGDSALYLCASSQNEGLGGNEQFFGPGTRLTVL.

The chain couples TRBV7-9 to TRBJ1-2; TRBD1 matches at 7 bases. The CDR3 totals 13 residues. Germline V gene lookup returns CDR1 SEHNR and CDR2 FQNEAQ (reference sequence). V trimming: 5 bases; J trimming: 6 bases; junction bases outside the gene matches: 6. CDR3 bases: TGTGCCAGCAGCGAGAGGACAGGTCATGGCTACACCTTC. Amino acid sequence: CASSERTGHGYTF. Full variable domain (rest looked up from reference TRBV7-9 and TRBJ1-2): DTGVSQNPRHKITKRGQNVTFRCDPISEHNRLYWYRQTLGQGPEFLTYFQNEAQLEKSRLLSDRFSAERPKGSFSTLEIQRTEQGDSAMYLCASSERTGHGYTFGSGTRLTVV.

The chain links TRBV6-2 or TRBV6-3 to TRBJ2-1, with D perhaps matching TRBD2 (6 bases). The CDR3 runs 13 residues. V lost 1 base to trimming and J lost 9 bases, with 10 bases between them. Germline CDR1 and CDR2: MNHEY and SVGEGT. CDR3 sequence (DNA): TGTGCCAGCAGTTACTACGAGGAGGGTGAGCAGTTCTTC. Translated: CASSYYEEGEQFF.

J is TRBJ1-6 and V is TRBV5-1, with TRBD1 matching 8 bases. The CDR3 consists of 14 residues. The J segment lost 9 bases and the V segment lost 6 bases, leaving 8 bases of the junction unmatched. From germline, CDR1 is SGHRS and CDR2 YFSETQ. CDR3: CASKSTGVGSPLHF. The CDR3 DNA sequence: TGCGCCAGCAAATCGACAGGGGTGGGTTCACCCCTCCACTTT. The full variable domain, in which reference TRBV5-1 and TRBJ1-6 provide the parts outside the CDR3, is KAGVTQTPRYLIKTRGQQVTLSCSPISGHRSVSWYQQTPGQGLQFLFEYFSETQRNKGNFPGRFSGRQFSNSRSEMNVSTLELGDSALYLCASKSTGVGSPLHFGNGTRLTVT.

This clone was observed once. The chain uses TRBV2 and TRBJ1-4, with a possible D match to TRBD1 (5 bases). V was trimmed by 6 bases and J by 4 bases, leaving 9 bases between them. CDR3 length: 13 residues. Germline V gives CDR1 SNHLY, CDR2 FYNNEI. CDR3 residues: CASRGVVNEKLFF. In DNA form, the CDR3 reads TGTGCCAGCAGAGGGGTTGTTAATGAAAAACTGTTTTTT.

The chain couples TRBV29-1 to TRBJ1-2, with TRBD1 as a possible D gene (6 bases). The CDR3 has 12 amino acids. Deletions cut 3 bases from V and 3 bases from J, with 8 bases between. Germline lookup yields CDR1 SQVTM and CDR2 ANQGSEA. CDR3 in amino acids: CSVDPGDYGYTF. CDR3 sequence (DNA): TGCAGCGTTGACCCAGGGGACTATGGCTACACCTTC.

The chain is built from TRBV6-5 and TRBJ1-2; a possible D gene is TRBD1 (5 bases). The CDR3 extends over 14 amino acids. CDR1 is MNHEY and CDR2 is SVGAGI in the germline V gene. Trimming removed 6 bases at V and 4 bases at J, with 15 bases between. The CDR3 nucleotides read TGTGCCAGCAGCACCGGTGGAGGGGTCTATGGCTACACCTTC. Its translation is CASSTGGGVYGYTF.

The chain joins TRBV7-9 to TRBJ1-4; D not resolved. With 8 bases removed from V and 6 bases from J, the gap between germline ends came to 10 bases. Germline V lookup: CDR1 SEHNR, CDR2 FQNEAQ (reference sequence). This CDR3 has 12 amino acids. In nucleotides, the CDR3 is TGTGCCAGCGACGTGGGAGATGAAAAACTGTTTTTT. This codes for CASDVGDEKLFF.

This chain uses TRBV6-5 with TRBJ1-2; D call uncertain. The V end was cut by 6 bases, the J end by 6 bases, with 14 bases between. The CDR3 has 13 residues. Germline CDR1 MNHEY, CDR2 SVGAGI. CDR3 amino acids: CASRNGRQDGYTF. The DNA for the CDR3 is TGTGCCAGCAGGAACGGCCGGCAGGATGGCTACACCTTC.

J is TRBJ1-2 and V is TRBV27; 7 bases match TRBD1. V trimming: 5 bases; J trimming: 4 bases; junction bases outside the gene matches: 10. The CDR3 is 15 residues long. Germline V CDR1 and CDR2: MNHEY, SMNVEV (reference sequence). CDR3 region: CASSPSGTASYGYTF. DNA for the CDR3: TGTGCCAGCAGTCCCTCCGGGACAGCCTCCTATGGCTACACCTTC.

The CDR3 loop is CASSPSARGQPQHF. CDR3 nucleotides: TGTGCCAGCTCACCATCGGCCAGAGGTCAGCCCCAGCATTTT. The rearrangement joins TRBV18 to TRBJ1-5; D is uncertain. This CDR3 comprises 14 residues. Trimming pared 2 bases from V and 6 bases from J, leaving 11 bases between. Looked up from germline, CDR1 is KGHSH and CDR2 is LQKENI. Using reference TRBV18 and TRBJ1-5 for the parts outside the CDR3, the full variable domain is NAGVMQNPRHLVRRRGQEARLRCSPMKGHSHVYWYRQLPEEGLKFMVYLQKENIIDESGMPKERFSAEFPKEGPSILRIQQVVRGDSAAYFCASSPSARGQPQHFGDGTRLSIL.

The chain employs TRBV28 and TRBJ2-7; D possibly corresponds to TRBD2 (6 bases). V shed 6 bases and J shed 5 bases, with 14 bases lying between them. In germline, CDR1 is MDHEN, CDR2 SYDVKM. The CDR3 covers 13 residues. The CDR3 bases are TGTGCCAGCAGGACCCGGGAGTATAACGAGCAGTACTTC. It encodes CASRTREYNEQYF. Full variable domain (rest looked up from reference TRBV28 and TRBJ2-7): DVKVTQSSRYLVKRTGEKVFLECVQDMDHENMFWYRQDPGLGLRLIYFSYDVKMKEKGDIPEGYSVSREKKERFSLILESASTNQTSMYLCASRTREYNEQYFGPGTRLTVT.

The gene calls are TRBV2 and TRBJ2-1, with TRBD2 matching over 9 bases. The germline V gene encodes CDR1 SNHLY and CDR2 FYNNEI. Unmatched junction bases numbered 10, after V lost 5 bases and J lost 5 bases. The CDR3 spans 16 residues. CDR3 amino acids: CASSRERGATHNEQFF. The CDR3 bases are TGTGCCAGCAGTCGAGAGCGGGGGGCAACCCACAATGAGCAGTTCTTC.

This chain connects TRBV3-1 (or the pseudogene TRBV3-2) to TRBJ2-7; 12 bases line up with TRBD2. V trimming: 3 bases; J trimming: 0 bases; junction bases outside the gene matches: 12. CDR1 is LGHDT, CDR2 YNNKEL, per germline (reference sequence). The CDR3 contains 19 residues. Written as DNA, the CDR3 is TGTGCCAGCAGCCACCCAGGCGGACTAGCGGGGTATAGCTCCTACGAGCAGTACTTC. Protein: CASSHPGGLAGYSSYEQYF.

This clone has just a few counts. The rearrangement joins TRBV7-2 to TRBJ1-6; maybe TRBD1 (6 bases). Trimming shortened V by 5 bases and J by 6 bases, and 14 bases separated the two germline ends. In germline, CDR1 is SGHTA, CDR2 FQGNSA. This CDR3 comprises 15 residues. CDR3 sequence: CASSLRTVTNSPLHF. CDR3 DNA sequence: TGTGCCAGCAGCCTTAGGACAGTCACTAATTCACCCCTCCACTTT.